The T cell receptor (beta chain) under discussion was sequenced for a study of radiation and T cells in renal cell carcinoma (dated by TCRdb to the early 2020s). Turning to the overall study: TCR beta sequencing covered 50 to 55 samples in total, comprising around 26 tumors and about 27 peripheral blood samples. Across all 50 or so samples, 4,016,671 unique CDR3 nucleotide sequences, encoding 2,658,974 unique CDR3 amino acid sequences, were identified.

The immunoSEQ kit was used, according to the manufacturer's recommendations, to generate TCR beta libraries from genomic DNA. To prepare the libraries, a first multiplex PCR with proprietary primers was run, followed by a second PCR that added unique barcodes, and a bead cleanup was done after each round. Each sample batch included a kit-provided positive control reaction and a negative control reaction. The final libraries underwent checking on an Agilent 4200 TapeStation D1000 ScreenTape, volumetric pooling, and quantification by qPCR. Sequencing ran on an Illumina NextSeq500 with a MidOutput 150-cycle cartridge, using 156 Read1 and 15 Index1 cycles with kit custom primers. The pooled library was loaded at around 1 pM with about 20% PhiX control spiked in. Per the authors' processing: Vendor-processed data were analyzed in R, with a clonotype defined as all T cells sharing the same CDR3 nucleotide sequence. For clone abundance analyses, frequencies were normalized to the 10,000 most abundant clones per sample. Before analysis, public T cell clones were removed, and these numbered fewer than six per sample on average. ImmunoMap was used for dominant motif analysis with the PAM10 matrix, a gap penalty of 30, and a homology threshold of 0.3, and any motif reaching a cumulative frequency of at least 0.01 was considered dominant. TCRdb stores this immuneACCESS table with in-frame sequences only. Part of the clones is absent; in the studies checked, under half of the shortfall reflects unresolved V genes, and no reason is known for the rest. V, J and clone size were drawn from that table, and D and trimming were deduced from the DNA. This sample gives around 20,000 clones in total; around 63% of them show up just once. The ten largest make up roughly 30% of the sample.

About this clone: Its recognized antigen is unknown. There are no base qualities to consult, and no much larger clone falls within one base.

What the authors observed across the whole study: Effects of radiation dose or scheduling on the TCR repertoire could not be addressed with the single-armed trial design. Compared with controls, irradiated tumors had higher TCR clonality, as the top 100 clonotypes made up an average of about 50% of the repertoire, versus around 45% in nephrectomy-only tumors. Irradiated tumors contained more dominant CDR3 motifs, and these motifs occupied a larger share of the repertoire than in control tumors. Because only small tumor regions of roughly 1 g were available, intratumoral heterogeneity was not captured.

The sample's time point, from its label and the paper: tumor resected at nephrectomy. This sample's treatment or condition label indicates: treatment-naive control, cytoreductive nephrectomy. For controls, tumors were taken from treatment-naive renal cell carcinoma patients who had cytoreductive nephrectomy with no radiation beforehand. Every patient had renal cell carcinoma of clear cell pathology. Control tumors used for TCR sequencing were obtained from a handful of females and 11 males (median age 57 years, range 40 to 82) and were resected from about 2010 to 2014. Tumors were dissociated mechanically, digested with collagenase/hyaluronidase at 37 degrees C, processed in gentleMACS C tubes, and stored in liquid nitrogen. The QIAamp DNA Blood Mini Kit (Qiagen) was used to prepare genomic DNA for TCR sequencing. The analyses included just those samples that passed every quality control check. The CDR3 goes from the cysteine to the phenylalanine over 16 residues. Of the read, only the CDR3 DNA is kept; its 48 bases are in frame from base 1. The germline V gene supplies CDR1 SGHTA and CDR2 FQGNSA. Here V drops 3 bases and J drops 6 bases, and the junction holds 10 bases not matched to any gene.

The receptor was derived from a man aged 50 or older with renal cell carcinoma. The V gene is TRBV7-2 and the J gene is TRBJ2-1, with 8 junctional bases fitting TRBD2. This specimen was tumor tissue, taken from a patient whose treatment was nephrectomy without radiotherapy. At the DNA level, the sequence is TGTGCCAGCAGCTTCCCTCTAGGCGGGGGGATCAATGAGCAGTTCTTC. The resulting protein is CASSFPLGGGINEQFF.